This TCR beta chain stems from a study of cytomegalovirus exposure and HLA in healthy donors. The CDR3 is 14 residues long. The germline gives CDR1 MNHNY, CDR2 SVGAGI (reference sequence). V lost 6 bases and J 9 bases, leaving 18 bases between the germline ends. The data were produced by immunoSEQ multiplex PCR, yet TCRdb's version contains in-frame clones alone and is incomplete. The sample shows about 110,000 clones, about 94% of them seen only once. The genes are TRBV6-6 and TRBJ2-1, with D perhaps matching TRBD1 (6 bases). The sequenced sample consisted of PBMCs. The source is a woman aged 18-29 years in good health and CMV-seronegative. CDR3 protein: CASSRTATAGEQFF. For the CDR3, the DNA is TGTGCCAGCAGCCGGACAGCAACCGCCGGTGAGCAGTTCTTC.